Shown below are 17 T cell receptor beta chains from a single sample sequenced in a study of blood T cell repertoires in COVID-19. Assay used: immunoSEQ multiplex PCR; TCRdb lists only in-frame clones, some missing. The table records tens of thousands of clones, 80% to 90% of them present only once. The sample comprised peripheral blood. Receptor source: a man aged 65-85 years with acute or convalescent COVID-19.

This clone was picked up a small number of times. J is TRBJ2-7 and V is TRBV13; 7 bases are a match to TRBD1. V trimming: 5 bases; J trimming: 4 bases; junction bases outside the gene matches: 11. Germline V gene lookup returns CDR1 PRHDT and CDR2 FYEKMQ (reference sequence). There are 15 residues in the CDR3. In nucleotides, the CDR3 is TGTGCCAGCAGCCTCTGGGACAGCGGATTATACGAGCAGTACTTC. Translating gives CASSLWDSGLYEQYF.

The chain joins TRBV10-1 to TRBJ2-3; 7 bases line up with TRBD2. Germline values: CDR1 WNHNN, CDR2 SYGVQD (reference sequence). The V and J ends lost 2 bases and 4 bases, in that order; junction bases with no gene match: 3. This CDR3 is built from 14 residues. The DNA for the CDR3 is TGCGCCAGCAGTGAGAATGGGAGGGCAGATACGCAGTATTTT. Translating it yields CASSENGRADTQYF.

This sequence joins TRBV6-4 and TRBJ2-7; TRBD1 aligns across 8 bases. This CDR3 contains 16 residues. Unmatched junction bases numbered 15, after V lost 2 bases and J lost 9 bases. The V gene's germline CDR1 is MRHNA and CDR2 SNTAGT. CDR3 sequence reads: CASSDPTGESPQRQYF. CDR3 in DNA: TGTGCCAGCAGTGACCCGACAGGGGAGTCCCCCCAACGGCAGTACTTC.

The chain employs TRBV6-5 and TRBJ2-7, with 8 bases lining up with TRBD1. Germline-derived CDR1 and CDR2 are MNHEY and SVGAGI. V was pared by 6 bases and J by 3 bases, with 7 bases of the junction left unmatched. The CDR3 runs to 14 residues. The CDR3 nucleotides are TGTGCCAGCAGCTTAAGGACAGGGCACTACGAGCAGTACTTC. It yields the protein CASSLRTGHYEQYF.

This sequence joins TRBV28 and TRBJ1-4; 11 bases map to TRBD1. V was clipped by 6 bases and J by 0 bases; unmatched bases: 0. Germline V gene lookup returns CDR1 MDHEN and CDR2 SYDVKM. CDR3 length equals 15 residues. Here the CDR3 DNA reads TGTGCCAGCAGGGGACAGGGGGCAACTAATGAAAAACTGTTTTTT. This sequence encodes CASRGQGATNEKLFF.

The J gene is TRBJ1-5, the V gene TRBV6-2 or TRBV6-3, with 7 bases that match TRBD1. The CDR3 runs to 16 residues. V gave up 2 bases and J gave up 6 bases; unmatched junction bases: 10. CDR1 and CDR2 (germline): MNHEY, SVGEGT. In DNA, the CDR3 is TGTGCCAGCAGTTACCCCCGGTACAGGGGCAGTCAGCCCCAGCATTTT. Translation: CASSYPRYRGSQPQHF.

This sequence joins TRBV7-8 and TRBJ1-4, with 7 bases identical to TRBD1. Trimming at V came to 6 bases and at J to 0 bases, leaving 10 bases not matched to a gene. CDR1 is SGHVS and CDR2 is FQNEAQ in the germline V gene. The length of the CDR3 is 17 residues. CDR3 coding DNA: TGTGCCAGCAGTCCCAAAGCCGGGACAGCAACTAATGAAAAACTGTTTTTT. Translating it yields CASSPKAGTATNEKLFF.

This clone occurred once. The germline gene is not matched at one end of the junction; a read error may be the cause. The chain links TRBV7-7 to TRBJ2-1; TRBD2 might be the D (6 bases). In germline, CDR1 is SSHAT, CDR2 FNYEAQ (reference sequence). CDR3 size: 15 residues. The CDR3 reads CASSSGAGPYNEQFF. CDR3 DNA: TGTGCTAGCAGCTCGGGAGCAGGGCCCTACAATGAGCAGTTCTTC.

This chain joins TRBV7-8 and TRBJ1-6; TRBD1 agrees at 7 bases. CDR3 length equals 16 residues. In germline, CDR1 is SGHVS, CDR2 FQNEAQ. Trimming removed 4 bases from V and 6 bases from J; junction bases left unmatched: 9. CDR3 residues: CASSSARQGPNSPLHF. The CDR3 DNA sequence: TGTGCCAGCAGCTCGGCCAGACAGGGACCTAATTCACCCCTCCACTTT.

The chain couples TRBV4-1 to TRBJ2-1; 7 positions agree with TRBD2. Germline V gene data show CDR1 as MGHRA and CDR2 as YSYEKL. Losses at the gene ends were 0 bases for V and 7 bases for J; bases not matched to a gene: 12. The CDR3 is made up of 17 amino acids. The CDR3 region is CASSQEGSSGIENEQFF. The CDR3 coding sequence is TGCGCCAGCAGCCAAGAAGGGTCGAGCGGGATCGAGAATGAGCAGTTCTTC.

Only a few counts were recorded for this clone. This chain uses TRBV18 with TRBJ2-3, with 8 nucleotides matching TRBD1. Germline V gene lookup returns CDR1 KGHSH and CDR2 LQKENI. V shed 3 bases, J shed 0 bases, and the junction held 5 bases outside the gene matches. The CDR3 has 16 amino acids. Here the CDR3 DNA reads TGTGCCAGCTCACCTTTAAGGACAGGGAGCACAGATACGCAGTATTTT. Protein sequence: CASSPLRTGSTDTQYF.

Only one count was recorded for this clone. The rearrangement joins TRBV10-3 to TRBJ1-5, with D unresolved. Looked up from germline, CDR1 is ENHRY and CDR2 is SYGVKD. Trimming took off 10 bases at V and 2 bases at J, with 9 bases between the two ends. This CDR3 spans 12 amino acids. The CDR3 region is CATAQGNQPQHF. CDR3 nucleotides: TGTGCCACCGCCCAGGGCAATCAGCCCCAGCATTTT.

The chain recombines TRBV11-3 with TRBJ2-5, with D perhaps matching TRBD2 (6 bases). The germline V gene encodes CDR1 SGHNT and CDR2 YENEEA. CDR3 length equals 16 residues. V shed 2 bases and J shed 2 bases, with 15 bases lying between them. CDR3 sequence: CASSLLGGGIQETQYF. The CDR3 DNA reads TGTGCCAGCAGCTTACTCGGGGGAGGAATACAAGAGACCCAGTACTTC.

This sequence joins TRBV7-2 and TRBJ1-5; D unresolved. There are 14 residues in the CDR3. The V end was cut by 2 bases, the J end by 5 bases, with 10 bases between. Per germline, CDR1 SGHTA and CDR2 FQGNSA. CDR3 sequence (DNA): TGTGCCAGCAGCTTACGTTGGAGGGATCAGCCCCAGCATTTT. The encoded protein is CASSLRWRDQPQHF.

The genes are TRBV4-1 and TRBJ2-2; 10 nucleotides match TRBD1. The V and J ends lost 4 bases and 3 bases, in that order; junction bases with no gene match: 5. The CDR3 has 16 amino acids. The V gene's germline CDR1 is MGHRA and CDR2 YSYEKL. CDR3 loop: CASSLPGTGDTGELFF. CDR3 coding DNA: TGCGCCAGCAGCCTCCCCGGGACAGGGGACACCGGGGAGCTGTTTTTT.

The chain links TRBV11-2 to TRBJ2-7, with D possibly matching TRBD1 (5 bases). From germline, CDR1 is SGHAT and CDR2 FQNNGV. Trimming pared 6 bases from V and 3 bases from J, leaving 9 bases between. CDR3 length: 12 amino acids. The CDR3 sequence is CASSSGFYEQYF. In DNA form, the CDR3 reads TGTGCCAGCAGTTCAGGGTTCTACGAGCAGTACTTC.

The chain links TRBV9 to TRBJ2-2, with D possibly being TRBD2 (5 bases). Trimming removed 6 bases from V and 0 bases from J, with 12 bases in between. The CDR3 spans 15 residues. The V gene's germline CDR1 is SGDLS and CDR2 YYNGEE. CDR3 coding DNA: TGTGCCAGCACGGGGAGCACCTCGAACACCGGGGAGCTGTTTTTT. Translated, it gives CASTGSTSNTGELFF.